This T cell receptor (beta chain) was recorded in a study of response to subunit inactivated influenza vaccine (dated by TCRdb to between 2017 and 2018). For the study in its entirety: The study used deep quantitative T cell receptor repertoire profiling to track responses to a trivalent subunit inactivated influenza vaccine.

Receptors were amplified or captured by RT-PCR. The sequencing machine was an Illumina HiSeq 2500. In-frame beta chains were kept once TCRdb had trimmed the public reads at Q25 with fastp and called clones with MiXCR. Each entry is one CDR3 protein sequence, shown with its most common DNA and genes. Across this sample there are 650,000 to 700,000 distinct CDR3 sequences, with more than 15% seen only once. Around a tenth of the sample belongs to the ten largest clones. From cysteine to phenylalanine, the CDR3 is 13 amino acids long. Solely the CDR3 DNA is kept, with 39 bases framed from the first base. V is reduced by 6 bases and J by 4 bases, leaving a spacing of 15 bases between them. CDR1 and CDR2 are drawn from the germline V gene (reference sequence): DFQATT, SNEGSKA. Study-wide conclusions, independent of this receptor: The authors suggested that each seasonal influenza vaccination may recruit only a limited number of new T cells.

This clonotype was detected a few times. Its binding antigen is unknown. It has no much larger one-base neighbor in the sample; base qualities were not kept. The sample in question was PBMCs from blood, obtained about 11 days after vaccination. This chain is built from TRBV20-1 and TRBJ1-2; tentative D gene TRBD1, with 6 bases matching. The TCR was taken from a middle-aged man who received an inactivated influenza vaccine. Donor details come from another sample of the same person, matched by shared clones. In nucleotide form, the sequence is TGCAGTGCCCCGCGGGACACTGGCTATGGCTACACCTTC. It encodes CSAPRDTGYGYTF.